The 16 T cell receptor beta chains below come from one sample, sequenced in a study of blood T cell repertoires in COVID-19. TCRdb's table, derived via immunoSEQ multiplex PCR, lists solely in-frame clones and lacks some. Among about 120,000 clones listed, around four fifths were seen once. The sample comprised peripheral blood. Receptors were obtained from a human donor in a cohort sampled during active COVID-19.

In nucleotides, the CDR3 is TGTGCCAGCAGCTTGCGCTTGCTAGCAGTAGATACGCAGTATTTT. Protein: CASSLRLLAVDTQYF. The V gene is TRBV5-8, the J gene TRBJ2-3, with a weak D call TRBD2 (5 bases). Trimming shortened V by 1 base and J by 5 bases, and 14 bases separated the two germline ends. Germline CDR1 SGHTS, CDR2 YDEGEE. The CDR3 is made up of 15 amino acids. Drawing the rest from reference TRBV5-8 and TRBJ2-3, the complete variable domain is EAGVTQSPTHLIKTRGQQATLRCSPISGHTSVYWYQQALGLGLQFLLWYDEGEERNRGNFPPRFSGRQFPNYSSELNVNALELEDSALYLCASSLRLLAVDTQYFGPGTRLTVL.

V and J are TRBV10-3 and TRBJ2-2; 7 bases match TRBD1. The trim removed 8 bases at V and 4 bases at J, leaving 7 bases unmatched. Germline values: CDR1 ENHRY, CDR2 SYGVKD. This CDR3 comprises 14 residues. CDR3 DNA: TGTGCCATCCTCGACAGGGCCTCCACCGGGGAGCTGTTTTTT. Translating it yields CAILDRASTGELFF.

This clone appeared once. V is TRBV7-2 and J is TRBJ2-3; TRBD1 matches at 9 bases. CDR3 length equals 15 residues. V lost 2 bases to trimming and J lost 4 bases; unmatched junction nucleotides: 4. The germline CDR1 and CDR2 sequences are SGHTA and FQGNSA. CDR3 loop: CASSLWGTGSDTQYF. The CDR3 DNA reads TGTGCCAGCAGCTTATGGGGGACAGGGTCAGATACGCAGTATTTT.

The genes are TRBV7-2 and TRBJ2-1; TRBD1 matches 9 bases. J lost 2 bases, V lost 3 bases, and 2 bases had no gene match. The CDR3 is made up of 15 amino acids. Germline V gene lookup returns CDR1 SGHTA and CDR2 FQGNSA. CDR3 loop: CASSLGQGAYNEQFF. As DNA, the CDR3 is TGTGCCAGCAGCTTGGGACAGGGAGCCTACAATGAGCAGTTCTTC.

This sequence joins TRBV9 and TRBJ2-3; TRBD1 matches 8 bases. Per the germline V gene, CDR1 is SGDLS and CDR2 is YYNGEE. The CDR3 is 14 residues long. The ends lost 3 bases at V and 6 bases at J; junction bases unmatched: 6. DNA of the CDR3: TGTGCCAGCAGCGCCCGACAGGGGAGCGATACGCAGTATTTT. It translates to CASSARQGSDTQYF.

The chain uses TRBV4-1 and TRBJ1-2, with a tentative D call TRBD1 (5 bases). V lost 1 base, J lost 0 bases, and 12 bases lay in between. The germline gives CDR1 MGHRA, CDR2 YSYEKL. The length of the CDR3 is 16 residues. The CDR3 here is CASSQARGGANYGYTF. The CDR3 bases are TGCGCCAGCAGCCAAGCCCGTGGGGGGGCTAACTATGGCTACACCTTC.

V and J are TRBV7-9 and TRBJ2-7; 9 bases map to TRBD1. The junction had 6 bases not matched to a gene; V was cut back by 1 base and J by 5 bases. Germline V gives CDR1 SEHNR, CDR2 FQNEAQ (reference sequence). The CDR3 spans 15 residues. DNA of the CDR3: TGTGCCAGCAGCTTAGTACAGGGGGCGCGCAACGAGCAGTACTTC. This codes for CASSLVQGARNEQYF.

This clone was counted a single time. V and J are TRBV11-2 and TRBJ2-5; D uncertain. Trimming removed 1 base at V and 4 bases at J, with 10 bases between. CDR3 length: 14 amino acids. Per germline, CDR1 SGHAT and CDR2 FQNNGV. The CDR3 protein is CASSLGAPLETQYF. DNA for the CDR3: TGTGCCAGCAGCTTAGGAGCCCCACTAGAGACCCAGTACTTC.

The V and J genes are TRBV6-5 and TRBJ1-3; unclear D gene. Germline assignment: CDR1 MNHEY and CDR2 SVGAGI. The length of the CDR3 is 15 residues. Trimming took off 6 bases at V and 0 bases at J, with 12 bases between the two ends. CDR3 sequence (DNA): TGTGCCAGCAGAGTTTACGAGGGCTCTGGAAACACCATATATTTT. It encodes CASRVYEGSGNTIYF.

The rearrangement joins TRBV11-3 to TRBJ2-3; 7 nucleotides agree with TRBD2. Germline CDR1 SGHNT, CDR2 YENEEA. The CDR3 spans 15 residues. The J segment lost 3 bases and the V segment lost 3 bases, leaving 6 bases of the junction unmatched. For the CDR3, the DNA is TGTGCCAGCAGCTTCGGCGCGGGGGAAACAGATACGCAGTATTTT. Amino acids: CASSFGAGETDTQYF. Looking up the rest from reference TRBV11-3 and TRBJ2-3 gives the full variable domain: EAGVVQSPRYKIIEKKQPVAFWCNPISGHNTLYWYLQNLGQGPELLIRYENEEAVDDSQLPKDRFSAERLKGVDSTLKIQPAELGDSAVYLCASSFGAGETDTQYFGPGTRLTVL.

CDR3: CASSPTSGGSYEQYF. In DNA form, the CDR3 reads TGTGCCAGCTCGCCGACTAGCGGGGGCTCCTACGAGCAGTACTTC. V is TRBV18 and J is TRBJ2-7; 12 bases align to TRBD2. Trimming cost V 6 bases and J 0 bases; bases outside gene matches: 3. This CDR3 contains 15 residues. Per the germline V gene, CDR1 is KGHSH and CDR2 is LQKENI.

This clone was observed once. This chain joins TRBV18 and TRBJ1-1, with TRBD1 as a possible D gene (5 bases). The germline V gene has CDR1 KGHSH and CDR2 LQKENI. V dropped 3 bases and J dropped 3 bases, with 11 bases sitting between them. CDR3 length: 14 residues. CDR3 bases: TGTGCCAGCTCACCGTTTGACAGCTACACTGAAGCTTTCTTT. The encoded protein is CASSPFDSYTEAFF.

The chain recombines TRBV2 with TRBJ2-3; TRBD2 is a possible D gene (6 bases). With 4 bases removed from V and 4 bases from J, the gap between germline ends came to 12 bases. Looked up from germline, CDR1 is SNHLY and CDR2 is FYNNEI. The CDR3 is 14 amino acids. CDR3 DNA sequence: TGTGCCAGCAGTGGGTGGGGGGAAGCAGATACGCAGTATTTT. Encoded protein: CASSGWGEADTQYF.

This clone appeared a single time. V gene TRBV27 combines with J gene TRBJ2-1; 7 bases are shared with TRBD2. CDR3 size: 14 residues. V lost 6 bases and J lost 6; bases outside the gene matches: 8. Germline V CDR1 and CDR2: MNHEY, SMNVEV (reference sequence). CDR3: CASRSERGINEQFF. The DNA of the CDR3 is TGTGCCAGCAGGTCCGAGCGGGGTATCAATGAGCAGTTCTTC.

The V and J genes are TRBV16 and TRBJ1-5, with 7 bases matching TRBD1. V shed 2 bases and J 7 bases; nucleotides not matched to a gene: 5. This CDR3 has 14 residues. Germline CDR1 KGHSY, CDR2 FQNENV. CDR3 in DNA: TGTGCCAGCAGCCAAAGCCAGGGGGGACAGCCCCAGCATTTT. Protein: CASSQSQGGQPQHF. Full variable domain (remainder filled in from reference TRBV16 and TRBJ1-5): GEEVAQTPKHLVRGEGQKAKLYCAPIKGHSYVFWYQQVLKNEFKFLISFQNENVFDETGMPKERFSAKCLPNSPCSLEIQATKLEDSAVYFCASSQSQGGQPQHFGDGTRLSIL.

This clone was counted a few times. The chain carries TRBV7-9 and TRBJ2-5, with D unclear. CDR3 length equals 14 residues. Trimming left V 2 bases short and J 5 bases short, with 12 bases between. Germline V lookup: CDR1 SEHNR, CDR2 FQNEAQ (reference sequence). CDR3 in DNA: TGTGCCAGCAGCTTAAGTAGACTGGAGGAGACCCAGTACTTC. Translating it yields CASSLSRLEETQYF.